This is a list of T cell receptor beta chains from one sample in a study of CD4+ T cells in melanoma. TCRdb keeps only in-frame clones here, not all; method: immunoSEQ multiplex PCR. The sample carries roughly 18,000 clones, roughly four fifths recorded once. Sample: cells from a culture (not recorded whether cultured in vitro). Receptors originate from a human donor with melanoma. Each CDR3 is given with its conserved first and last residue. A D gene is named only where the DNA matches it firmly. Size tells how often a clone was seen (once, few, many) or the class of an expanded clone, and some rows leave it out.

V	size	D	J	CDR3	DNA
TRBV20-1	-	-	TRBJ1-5	CSVGQPQHF	TGCAGTGTAGGACAGCCCCAGCATTTT
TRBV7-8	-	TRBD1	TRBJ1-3	CASSSRGDSISGNTIYF	TGTGCCAGCAGTTCTAGGGGGGACAGTATCTCTGGAAACACCATATATTTT
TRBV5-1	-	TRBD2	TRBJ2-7	CASRSERGRPSDEQYF	TGCGCCAGCAGATCGGAGCGGGGGAGACCAAGTGACGAGCAGTACTTC
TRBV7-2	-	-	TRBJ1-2	CASSLDGVGGYTF	TGTGCCAGCAGCTTAGATGGGGTCGGTGGCTACACCTTC
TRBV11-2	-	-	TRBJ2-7	CASSLGPGKYF	TGTGCCAGCAGCTTAGGTCCGGGAAAGTACTTC
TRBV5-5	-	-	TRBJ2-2	CASSLAPSARLYTGELFF	TGTGCCAGCAGCTTGGCCCCCTCTGCCAGACTGTACACCGGGGAGCTGTTTTTT
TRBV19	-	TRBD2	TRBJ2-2	CASRGTIDTGELFF	TGTGCCAGCAGAGGGACTATTGACACCGGGGAGCTGTTTTTT
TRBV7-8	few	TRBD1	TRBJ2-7	CASTTGQGTAEQYF	TGTGCCAGCACGACCGGACAGGGGACAGCTGAGCAGTACTTC
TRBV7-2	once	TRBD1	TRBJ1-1	CASSFVQGDTEAFF	TGTGCCAGCAGCTTTGTACAGGGGGACACTGAAGCTTTCTTT
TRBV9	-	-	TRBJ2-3	CASSVGGLNTQYF	TGTGCCAGCAGCGTAGGTGGTCTGAATACGCAGTATTTT
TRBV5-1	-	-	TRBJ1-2	CASSLAGEYLGYTF	TGCGCCAGCAGCTTGGCCGGGGAGTACCTCGGCTACACCTTC
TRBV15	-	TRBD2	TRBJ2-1	CATSRDSILAGVSSEQFF	TGTGCCACCAGCAGAGATTCGATACTAGCGGGGGTAAGCAGTGAGCAGTTCTTC
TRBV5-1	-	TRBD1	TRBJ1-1	CASSLQGVEAFF	TGCGCCAGCAGCTTACAGGGGGTTGAAGCTTTCTTT
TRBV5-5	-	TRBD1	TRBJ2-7	CASSLAGRGLYEQYF	TGTGCCAGCAGCTTGGCTGGCAGGGGGCTATACGAGCAGTACTTC
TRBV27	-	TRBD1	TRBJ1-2	CASSLKGARYGYTF	TGTGCCAGCAGTTTGAAGGGGGCGCGGTATGGCTACACCTTC
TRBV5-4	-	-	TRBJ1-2	CATRKTGFYGYTF	TGTGCCACCAGAAAGACGGGTTTTTATGGCTACACCTTC
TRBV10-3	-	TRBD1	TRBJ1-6	CAISGTGGPYNSPLHF	TGTGCCATCAGTGGGACAGGGGGCCCCTATAATTCACCCCTCCACTTT
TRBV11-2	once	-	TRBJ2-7	CASSLASNLGEQYF	TGTGCCAGCAGCTTAGCGAGCAACCTTGGCGAGCAGTACTTC
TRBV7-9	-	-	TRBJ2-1	CASSPSRGAYEQFF	TGTGCCAGCAGCCCCAGTCGGGGGGCGTATGAGCAGTTCTTC
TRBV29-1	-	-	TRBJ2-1	CSAEGLQGPDSIEQFF	TGCAGCGCTGAGGGCTTGCAGGGGCCCGACTCTATTGAGCAGTTCTTC
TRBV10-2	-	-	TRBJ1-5	CASRAAGDGNQPQHF	TGCGCCAGCAGAGCGGCAGGGGACGGAAATCAGCCCCAGCATTTT
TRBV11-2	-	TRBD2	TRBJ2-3	CASSYIGLAGGPITQYF	TGTGCCAGCAGCTACATAGGACTAGCGGGGGGGCCGATAACGCAGTATTTT
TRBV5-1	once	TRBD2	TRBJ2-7	CASSLGWLAGGTLYEQYF	TGCGCCAGCAGCTTGGGATGGCTAGCGGGCGGGACCTTGTACGAGCAGTACTTC
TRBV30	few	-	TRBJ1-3	CAWSGTARNTIYF	TGTGCCTGGAGTGGGACAGCGCGAAACACCATATATTTT
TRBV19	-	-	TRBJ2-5	CASSIGPTQETQYF	TGTGCCAGTAGTATAGGGCCGACCCAAGAGACCCAGTACTTC
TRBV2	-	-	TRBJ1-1	CASSSEGRTEAFF	TGTGCCAGCAGTAGCGAGGGCCGGACTGAAGCTTTCTTT
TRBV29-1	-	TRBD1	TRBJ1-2	CSIGGGSFGYTF	TGCAGCATAGGGGGCGGATCGTTTGGCTACACCTTC
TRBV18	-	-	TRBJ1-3	CASSRDTSGGNTIYF	TGTGCCAGCTCACGGGACACCTCAGGCGGAAACACCATATATTTT
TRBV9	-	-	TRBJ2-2	CASSALQGTGELFF	TGTGCCAGCAGCGCATTACAGGGAACCGGGGAGCTGTTTTTT
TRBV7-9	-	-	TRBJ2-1	CASSYHEQFF	TGTGCCAGCAGCTATCATGAGCAGTTCTTC
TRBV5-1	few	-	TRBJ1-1	CASSLAISQTAVKSEAFF	TGCGCCAGCAGCTTGGCCATTTCCCAGACAGCGGTTAAGTCTGAAGCTTTCTTT
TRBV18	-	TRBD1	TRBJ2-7	CASSSLGQGAREQYF	TGTGCCAGCTCATCCTTGGGACAGGGGGCCCGCGAGCAGTACTTC
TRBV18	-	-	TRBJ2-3	CASSRDSTAHTDTQYF	TGTGCCAGCTCACGAGACAGCACAGCACACACAGATACGCAGTATTTT